The 12 T cell receptor beta chains in this list originate from one sample, sequenced in a study of T cell repertoires in cytomegalovirus infection (dated 2019 in TCRdb). The reads were generated on an Illumina HiSeq 1500. TCRdb reprocessed the public reads (quality trimming at Q25 with fastp, clone calling with MiXCR) and kept in-frame beta chains. CDR3 protein duplicates are merged, each entry listing the most common genes and DNA. Counted in this sample were some 700,000 distinct CDR3 sequences; approximately 34% of them appeared once. The ten top clones hold under 3% of the sample. Sequencing was performed on PBMCs. These receptors all stem from a human donor in good health (CMV status not recorded). Some clones in this sample may be carry-over from other donors' samples.

With respect to this clonotype: The CDR3 carries no conserved terminal phenylalanine or tryptophan, so it likely arises from a read error. This chain links TRBV7-2 with TRBJ2-1; D is uncertain. The CDR3 sequence is 17 residues long. The V gene's germline CDR1 is SGHTA and CDR2 FQGNSA. CDR3 DNA sequence: TGTGCTAGCAGCCCGGAGTTGCTAGGCCTCTCCTACAATGAGCAGTTCTGC. This gives the protein CASSPELLGLSYNEQFC.

This clonotype was observed a handful of times. The V call is TRBV19, the J call TRBJ1-4; D perhaps matches TRBD1 (6 bases). Germline-derived CDR1 and CDR2 are LNHDA and SQIVND (reference sequence). This CDR3 is built from 15 residues. V was clipped by 3 bases and J by 3 bases, with 11 bases between them. The CDR3, as DNA: TGTGCCAGTAGTATTATCAGGGGCCCTAATGAAAAACTGTTTTTT. Residues: CASSIIRGPNEKLFF.

Notes on this clonotype: Germline is not matched at one junction end, which may reflect a read error. The CDR3 region is CASSITTAGANVLSF. The CDR3 DNA is TGTGCCAGCTCAATAACGACAGCTGGGGCCAACGTCCTGTCTTTC. V usage is TRBV18 and J usage is TRBJ2-6; D perhaps matches TRBD1 (5 bases). CDR3 length: 15 residues. Germline assignment: CDR1 KGHSH and CDR2 LQKENI.

Regarding this clonotype: Being one base from a much bigger clone, this may be a read error. V and J are TRBV7-2 and TRBJ2-3, with TRBD2 matching 9 bases. This CDR3 comprises 14 residues. The germline gives CDR1 SGHTA, CDR2 FQGNSA. Losses at the gene ends were 6 bases for V and 5 bases for J; bases not matched to a gene: 6. The CDR3 is CASRGTSKIDTQYF. CDR3 bases: TGTGCCAGCAGAGGGACTAGCAAGATAGATACGCAGTATTTT.

The CDR3 sequence: CASSGRGERTYEQYF. The CDR3 DNA follows: TGCGCCAGCAGTGGTAGGGGGGAGCGAACCTACGAGCAGTACTTC. The J gene is TRBJ2-7, the V gene TRBV10-2; tentatively, D is TRBD1 or TRBD2 (6 bases each). V lost 4 bases to trimming and J lost 2 bases, with 15 bases between them. This CDR3 spans 15 amino acids. CDR1 and CDR2 (germline): WSHSY, SAAADI.

The rearrangement links TRBV19 to TRBJ2-7; TRBD1 aligns across 7 bases. Germline CDR1 LNHDA, CDR2 SQIVND (reference sequence). This CDR3 has 15 amino acids. J lost 2 bases, V lost 5 bases, and 9 bases had no gene match. The DNA for the CDR3 is TGTGCCAGTAGTCCCGAGACAGGGCCCACCTACGAGCAGTACTTC. Its protein product is CASSPETGPTYEQYF.

This clonotype turned up a few times. The J gene is TRBJ1-1, the V gene TRBV19; perhaps TRBD1 as D (5 bases). Trimming shortened V by 5 bases and J by 0 bases, and 13 bases separated the two germline ends. Per the germline V gene, CDR1 is LNHDA and CDR2 is SQIVND (reference sequence). CDR3 length equals 15 residues. CDR3 sequence reads: CASSARRDLNTEAFF. The CDR3 bases are TGTGCCAGTAGTGCCCGCCGGGACCTGAACACTGAAGCTTTCTTT.

The chain joins TRBV28 to TRBJ1-4; D not certain. The CDR3 loop spans 14 amino acids. V was pared by 0 bases and J by 3 bases, with 5 bases between. Germline values: CDR1 MDHEN, CDR2 SYDVKM. CDR3 loop: CASSLWGANEKLFF. In nucleotides, the CDR3 is TGTGCCAGCAGTTTATGGGGAGCTAATGAAAAACTGTTTTTT. The whole variable domain, remainder taken from reference TRBV28 and TRBJ1-4, is DVKVTQSSRYLVKRTGEKVFLECVQDMDHENMFWYRQDPGLGLRLIYFSYDVKMKEKGDIPEGYSVSREKKERFSLILESASTNQTSMYLCASSLWGANEKLFFGSGTQLSVL.

This clonotype was seen only a few times. The chain is built from TRBV10-3 and TRBJ1-1; tentative D call: TRBD1 (5 bases). Trimming pared 3 bases from V and 6 bases from J, leaving 14 bases between. The CDR3 contains 14 residues. The V gene's germline CDR1 is ENHRY and CDR2 SYGVKD. CDR3 amino acids: CAISDPSGIAEAFF. The CDR3 coding sequence is TGTGCCATCAGTGACCCATCAGGGATAGCTGAAGCTTTCTTT.

This clonotype showed up just a few times. This chain joins TRBV2 and TRBJ1-5; unclear D gene. The CDR3 runs to 14 residues. V was pared by 6 bases and J by 0 bases, with 9 bases between. The germline CDR1 and CDR2 sequences are SNHLY and FYNNEI. CDR3 sequence reads: CASRVWSSNQPQHF. In DNA form, the CDR3 reads TGTGCCAGCAGGGTCTGGAGTAGCAATCAGCCCCAGCATTTT.

The chain links TRBV5-6 to TRBJ1-6; D might be TRBD1 (6 bases). V lost 0 bases and J 9 bases, leaving 19 bases between the germline ends. Germline values: CDR1 SGHDT, CDR2 YYEEEE. CDR3 length equals 17 residues. CDR3: CASSLGETRLQGSPLHF. The DNA for the CDR3 is TGTGCCAGCAGCTTGGGGGAAACTAGACTACAGGGTTCACCCCTCCACTTT. Based on the CDR3 plus reference TRBV5-6 and TRBJ1-6, the full variable domain is DAGVTQSPTHLIKTRGQQVTLRCSPKSGHDTVSWYQQALGQGPQFIFQYYEEEERQRGNFPDRFSGHQFPNYSSELNVNALLLGDSALYLCASSLGETRLQGSPLHFGNGTRLTVT.

The chain is built from TRBV28 and TRBJ2-7, with 8 bases aligning to TRBD1. Germline V gives CDR1 MDHEN, CDR2 SYDVKM. CDR3 size: 15 residues. V lost 5 bases to trimming and J lost 0 bases; unmatched junction nucleotides: 6. This CDR3 reads CASSRDRLSSYEQYF. The CDR3 coding sequence is TGTGCCAGCAGTAGGGACAGGCTCAGCTCCTACGAGCAGTACTTC.